This T cell receptor beta chain emerged from a study of shared clonotypes between healthy human individuals. V lost 5 bases to trimming and J lost 4 bases; unmatched junction nucleotides: 6. Germline CDR1 is MNHNY and CDR2 is SVGAGI (reference sequence). CDR3 length equals 14 residues. The method was immunoSEQ multiplex PCR; TCRdb's version includes in-frame clones alone and lacks a portion of them. Here the sample spans about 800,000 clones, 95% to 97% being singletons. CD45RO negativity and positive selection for CCR7 defined naive CD8 cells, a population that excluded terminally differentiated effector memory CD45RA+ cells. Every donor was a Caucasian adult from Nashville, Tennessee.

This chain connects TRBV6-6 to TRBJ2-7, with 9 nucleotides matching TRBD1. Sequencing input: naive CD8+ T cells sorted from blood. The receptor was derived from a man aged 25-45 years in good health. The CDR3: CASSGGDRDYEQYF. The CDR3 bases are TGTGCCAGCAGTGGGGGGGACAGGGATTACGAGCAGTACTTC.